This TCR beta chain was identified during a study of T cells in Graves' hyperthyroidism and ophthalmopathy. Study-wide results and limits: Most clonotypes expanded in thyroid above 0.001 were likewise present in blood.

Researchers defined stable Graves' hyperthyroidism as no ophthalmopathy progression within 18 months. Newly diagnosed hyperthyroidism patients aged 18 to 65 years had disease lasting under 2 months. Uncontrolled infection, other autoimmune disease, pregnancy or lactation disqualified patients from enrolment. Using RNA transcripts as the source, TCR beta CDR3 regions were amplified. HTBI primers were employed in a first-round RT-PCR of the TCR CDR3. TCRdb re-derived calls from the multiplex PCR reads in MiXCR, one entry per CDR3 protein. The sample contains about 690,000 distinct CDR3 sequences, 17% of which appear only once. With respect to this clonotype: The antigen is unknown.

Germline values: CDR1 MGHRA, CDR2 YSYEKL. Between the trimmed V and J ends, which lost 6 bases and 5 bases, there was a span of 13 bases. This CDR3 contains 13 residues. The sequence came from a man over 45 with Graves' hyperthyroidism. V gene TRBV4-1 combines with J gene TRBJ1-1; no clear D. Material: blood. The CDR3 loop is CASSEMIETEAFF. As DNA, the CDR3 is TGCGCCAGCAGTGAAATGATAGAAACTGAAGCTTTCTTT.